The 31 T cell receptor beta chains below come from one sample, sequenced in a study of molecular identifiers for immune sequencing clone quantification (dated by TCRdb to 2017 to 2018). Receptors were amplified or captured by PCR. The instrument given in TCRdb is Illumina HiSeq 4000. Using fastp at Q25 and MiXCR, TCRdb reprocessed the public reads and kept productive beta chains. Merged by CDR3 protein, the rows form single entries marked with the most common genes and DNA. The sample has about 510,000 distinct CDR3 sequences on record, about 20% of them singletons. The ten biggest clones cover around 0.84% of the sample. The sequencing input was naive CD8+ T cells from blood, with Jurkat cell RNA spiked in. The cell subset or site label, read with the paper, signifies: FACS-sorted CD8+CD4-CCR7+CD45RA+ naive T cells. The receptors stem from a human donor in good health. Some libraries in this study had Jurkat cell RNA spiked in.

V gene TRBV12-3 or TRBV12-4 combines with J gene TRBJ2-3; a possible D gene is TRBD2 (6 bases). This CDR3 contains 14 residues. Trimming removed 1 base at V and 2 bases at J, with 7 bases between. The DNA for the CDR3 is TGTGCCAGCAGTTTAGTAGCGGACACAGATACGCAGTATTTT. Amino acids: CASSLVADTDTQYF.

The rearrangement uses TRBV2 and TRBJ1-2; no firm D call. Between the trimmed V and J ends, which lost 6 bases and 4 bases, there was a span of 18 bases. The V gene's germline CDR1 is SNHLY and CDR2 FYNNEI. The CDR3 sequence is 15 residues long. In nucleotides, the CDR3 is TGTGCCAGCAGCTCCCCCTATGAGACCAGCTATGGCTACACCTTC. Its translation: CASSSPYETSYGYTF.

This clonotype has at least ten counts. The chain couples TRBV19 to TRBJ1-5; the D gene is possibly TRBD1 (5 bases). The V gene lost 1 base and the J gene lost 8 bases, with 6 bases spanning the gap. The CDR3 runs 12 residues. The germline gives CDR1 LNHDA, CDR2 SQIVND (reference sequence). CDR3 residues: CASSIGGKPQHF. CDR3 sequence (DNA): TGTGCCAGTAGTATAGGGGGCAAGCCCCAGCATTTT. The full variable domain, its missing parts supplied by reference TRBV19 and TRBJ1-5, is DGGITQSPKYLFRKEGQNVTLSCEQNLNHDAMYWYRQDPGQGLRLIYYSQIVNDFQKGDIAEGYSVSREKKESFPLTVTSAQKNPTAFYLCASSIGGKPQHFGDGTRLSIL.

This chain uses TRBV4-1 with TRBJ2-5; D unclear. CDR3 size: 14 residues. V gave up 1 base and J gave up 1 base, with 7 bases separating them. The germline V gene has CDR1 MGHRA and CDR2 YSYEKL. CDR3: CASSQGWAQETQYF. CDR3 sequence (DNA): TGCGCCAGCAGCCAAGGATGGGCCCAAGAGACCCAGTACTTC.

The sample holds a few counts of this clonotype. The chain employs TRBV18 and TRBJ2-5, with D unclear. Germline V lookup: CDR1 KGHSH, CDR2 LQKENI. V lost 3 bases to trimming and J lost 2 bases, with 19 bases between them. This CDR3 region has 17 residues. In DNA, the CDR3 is TGTGCCAGCTCACCTCCCCCAATCACGCGGAGACAAGAGACCCAGTACTTC. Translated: CASSPPPITRRQETQYF. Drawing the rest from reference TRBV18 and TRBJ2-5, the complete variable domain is NAGVMQNPRHLVRRRGQEARLRCSPMKGHSHVYWYRQLPEEGLKFMVYLQKENIIDESGMPKERFSAEFPKEGPSILRIQQVVRGDSAAYFCASSPPPITRRQETQYFGPGTRLLVL.

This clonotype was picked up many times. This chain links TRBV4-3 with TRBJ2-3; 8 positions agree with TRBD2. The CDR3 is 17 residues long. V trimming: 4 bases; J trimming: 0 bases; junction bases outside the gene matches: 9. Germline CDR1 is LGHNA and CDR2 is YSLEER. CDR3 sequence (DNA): TGCGCCAGCAGCCCCCGTTTAGCGGGGACAAGCACAGATACGCAGTATTTT. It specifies CASSPRLAGTSTDTQYF.

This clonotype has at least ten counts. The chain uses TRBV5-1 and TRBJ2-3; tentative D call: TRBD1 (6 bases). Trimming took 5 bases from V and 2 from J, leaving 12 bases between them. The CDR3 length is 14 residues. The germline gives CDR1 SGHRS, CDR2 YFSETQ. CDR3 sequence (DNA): TGCGCCAGCAGACTAGGACAGAACACAGATACGCAGTATTTT. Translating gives CASRLGQNTDTQYF.

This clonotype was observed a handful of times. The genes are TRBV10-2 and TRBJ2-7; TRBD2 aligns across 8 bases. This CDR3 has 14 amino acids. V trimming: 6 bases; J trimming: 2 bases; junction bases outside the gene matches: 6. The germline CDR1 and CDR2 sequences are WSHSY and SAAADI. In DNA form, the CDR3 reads TGCGCCAGCAGACAGCGGGGGACGGCCTACGAGCAGTACTTC. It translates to CASRQRGTAYEQYF.

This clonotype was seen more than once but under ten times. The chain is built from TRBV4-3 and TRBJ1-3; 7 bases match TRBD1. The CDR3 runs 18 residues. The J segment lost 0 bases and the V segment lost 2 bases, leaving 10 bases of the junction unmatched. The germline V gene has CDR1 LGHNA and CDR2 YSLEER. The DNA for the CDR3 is TGCGCCAGCAGCCAACAATACAGGGGAAAAGGCTCTGGAAACACCATATATTTT. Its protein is CASSQQYRGKGSGNTIYF.

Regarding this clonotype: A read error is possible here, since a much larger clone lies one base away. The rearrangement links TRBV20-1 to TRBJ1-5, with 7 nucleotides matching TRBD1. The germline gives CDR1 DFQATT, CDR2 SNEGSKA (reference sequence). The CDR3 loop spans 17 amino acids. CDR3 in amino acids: CGARNPRDSYSNQPQHF. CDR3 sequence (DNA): TGCGGTGCTAGAAACCCCCGGGACAGTTATAGCAATCAGCCCCAGCATTTT.

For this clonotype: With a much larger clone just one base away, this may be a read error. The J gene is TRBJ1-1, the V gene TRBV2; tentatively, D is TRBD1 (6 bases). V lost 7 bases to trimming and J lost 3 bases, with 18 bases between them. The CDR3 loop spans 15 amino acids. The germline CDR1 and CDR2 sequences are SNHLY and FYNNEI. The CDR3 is CASKERPGAHTEAFF. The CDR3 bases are TGTGCCAGCAAAGAAAGGCCAGGGGCGCACACTGAAGCTTTCTTT.

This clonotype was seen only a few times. The CDR3 coding sequence is TGTGCCAGCAGCCCCTACTATCCAACAGGGTCGAACACCGGGGAGCTGTTTTTT. It specifies CASSPYYPTGSNTGELFF. V and J are TRBV7-3 and TRBJ2-2; possible D gene TRBD1, 6 bases. The V gene lost 5 bases and the J gene lost 0 bases, with 19 bases spanning the gap. This CDR3 contains 18 residues. Germline values: CDR1 SGHTA, CDR2 FQGTGA.

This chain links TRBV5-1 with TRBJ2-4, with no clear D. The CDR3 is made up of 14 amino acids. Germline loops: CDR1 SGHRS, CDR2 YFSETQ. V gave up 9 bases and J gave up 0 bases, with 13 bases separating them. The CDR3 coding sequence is TGCGCCACCCAGACAAAACTAGCCAAAAACATTCAGTACTTC. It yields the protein CATQTKLAKNIQYF.

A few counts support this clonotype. The CDR3 DNA reads TGTGCCAGCAGTTTTTTGACTAGCGGGACAGATACGCAGTATTTT. It codes for CASSFLTSGTDTQYF. This chain uses TRBV12-3 or TRBV12-4 with TRBJ2-3, with TRBD2 matching over 10 bases. This CDR3 contains 15 residues. Unmatched junction bases numbered 3, after V lost 3 bases and J lost 3 bases.

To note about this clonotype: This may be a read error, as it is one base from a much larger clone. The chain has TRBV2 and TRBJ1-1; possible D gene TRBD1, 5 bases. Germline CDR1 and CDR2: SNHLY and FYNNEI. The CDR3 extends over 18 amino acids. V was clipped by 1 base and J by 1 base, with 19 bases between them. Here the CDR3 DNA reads TGTGCCAGCAGTGAAGTGGGACTGGGGGAGCTGGGGAACACTGAAGCTTTCTTT. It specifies CASSEVGLGELGNTEAFF.

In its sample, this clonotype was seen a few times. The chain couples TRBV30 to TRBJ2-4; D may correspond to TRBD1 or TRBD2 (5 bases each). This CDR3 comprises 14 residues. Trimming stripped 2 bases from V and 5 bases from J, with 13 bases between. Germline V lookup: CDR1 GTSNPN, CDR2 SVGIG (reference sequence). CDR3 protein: CAWSSGVGENIQYF. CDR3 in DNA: TGTGCCTGGAGTTCCGGGGTAGGGGAAAACATTCAGTACTTC.

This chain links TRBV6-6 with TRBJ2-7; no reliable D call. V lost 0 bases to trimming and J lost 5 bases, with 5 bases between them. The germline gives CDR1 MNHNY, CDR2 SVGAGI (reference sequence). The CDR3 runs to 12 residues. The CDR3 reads CASSYSSNEQYF. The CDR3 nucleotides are TGTGCCAGCAGTTACTCATCGAACGAGCAGTACTTC.

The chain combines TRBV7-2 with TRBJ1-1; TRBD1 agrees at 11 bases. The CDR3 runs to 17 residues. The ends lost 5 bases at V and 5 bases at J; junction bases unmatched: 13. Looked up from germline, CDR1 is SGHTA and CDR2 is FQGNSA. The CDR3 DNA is TGTGCCAGCAGCACACCCGATGGACAGGGGGCGCGTACTGAAGCTTTCTTT. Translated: CASSTPDGQGARTEAFF.

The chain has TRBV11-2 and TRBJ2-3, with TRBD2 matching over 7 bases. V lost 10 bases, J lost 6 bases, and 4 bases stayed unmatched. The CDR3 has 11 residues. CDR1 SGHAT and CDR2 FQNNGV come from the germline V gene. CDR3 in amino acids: CATLGGDTQYF. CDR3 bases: TGTGCCACTCTGGGGGGGGATACGCAGTATTTT.

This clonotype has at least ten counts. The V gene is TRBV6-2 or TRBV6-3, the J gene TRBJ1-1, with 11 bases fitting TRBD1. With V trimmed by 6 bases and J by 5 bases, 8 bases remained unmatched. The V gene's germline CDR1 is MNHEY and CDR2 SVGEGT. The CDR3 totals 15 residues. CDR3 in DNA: TGTGCCAGCAGCTCGGACAGGGGGCGAGGGACTGAAGCTTTCTTT. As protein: CASSSDRGRGTEAFF.

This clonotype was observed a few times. CDR3 region: CAILGWGKSSTDTQYF. DNA of the CDR3: TGTGCCATCCTGGGGTGGGGAAAGTCTAGCACAGATACGCAGTATTTT. This chain uses TRBV21-1 with TRBJ2-3. TRBV21-1 is a documented pseudogene. The CDR3 has 16 amino acids.

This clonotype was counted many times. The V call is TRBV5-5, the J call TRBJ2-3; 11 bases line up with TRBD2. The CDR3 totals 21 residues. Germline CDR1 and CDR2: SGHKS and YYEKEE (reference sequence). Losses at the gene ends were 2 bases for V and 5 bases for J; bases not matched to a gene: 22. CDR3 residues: CASSFSSVYVLAGDGVDTQYF. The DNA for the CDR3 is TGTGCCAGCAGCTTCTCATCAGTTTATGTACTAGCGGGAGATGGAGTAGATACGCAGTATTTT.

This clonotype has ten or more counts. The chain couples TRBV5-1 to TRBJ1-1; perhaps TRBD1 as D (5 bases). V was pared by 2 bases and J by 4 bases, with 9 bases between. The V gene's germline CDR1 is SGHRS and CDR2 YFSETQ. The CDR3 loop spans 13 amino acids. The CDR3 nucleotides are TGCGCCAGCAGCTTTCCGGGGGGCACTGAAGCTTTCTTT. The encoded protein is CASSFPGGTEAFF.

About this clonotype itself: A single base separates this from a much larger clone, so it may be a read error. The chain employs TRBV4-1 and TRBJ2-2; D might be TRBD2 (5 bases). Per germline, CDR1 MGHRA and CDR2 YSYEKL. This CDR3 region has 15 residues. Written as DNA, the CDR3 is TGCGCCAGCAGCCCCGGACTGATGAACGCCGGGGAGCTGTTTTTT. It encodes CASSPGLMNAGELFF.

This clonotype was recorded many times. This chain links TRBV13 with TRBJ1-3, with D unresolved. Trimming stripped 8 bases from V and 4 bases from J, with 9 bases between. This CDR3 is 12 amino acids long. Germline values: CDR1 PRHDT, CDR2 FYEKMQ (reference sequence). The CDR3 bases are TGTGCCAGCCAGGTGGCGGGAAACACCATATATTTT. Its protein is CASQVAGNTIYF.

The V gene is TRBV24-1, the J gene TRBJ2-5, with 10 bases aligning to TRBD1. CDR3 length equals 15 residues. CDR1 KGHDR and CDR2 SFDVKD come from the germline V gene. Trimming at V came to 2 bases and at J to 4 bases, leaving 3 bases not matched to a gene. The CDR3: CATSDSGQGTETQYF. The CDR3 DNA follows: TGTGCCACCAGTGATTCGGGACAGGGGACAGAGACCCAGTACTTC.

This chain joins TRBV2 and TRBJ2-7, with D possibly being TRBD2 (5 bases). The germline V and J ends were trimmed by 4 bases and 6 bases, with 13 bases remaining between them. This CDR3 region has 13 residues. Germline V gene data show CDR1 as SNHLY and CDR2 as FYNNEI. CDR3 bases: TGTGCCAGCAGTGGAGGGCCGTCCCCCGAGCAGTACTTC. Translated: CASSGGPSPEQYF.

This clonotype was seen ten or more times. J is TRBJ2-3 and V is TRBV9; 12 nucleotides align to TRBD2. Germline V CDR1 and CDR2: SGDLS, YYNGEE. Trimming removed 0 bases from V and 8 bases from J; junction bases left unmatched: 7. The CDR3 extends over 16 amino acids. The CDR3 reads CASSVGGTSGQSTQYF. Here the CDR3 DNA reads TGTGCCAGCAGCGTAGGCGGGACTAGCGGGCAGAGTACGCAGTATTTT. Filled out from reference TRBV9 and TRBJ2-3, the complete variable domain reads DSGVTQTPKHLITATGQRVTLRCSPRSGDLSVYWYQQSLDQGLQFLIQYYNGEERAKGNILERFSAQQFPDLHSELNLSSLELGDSALYFCASSVGGTSGQSTQYFGPGTRLTVL.

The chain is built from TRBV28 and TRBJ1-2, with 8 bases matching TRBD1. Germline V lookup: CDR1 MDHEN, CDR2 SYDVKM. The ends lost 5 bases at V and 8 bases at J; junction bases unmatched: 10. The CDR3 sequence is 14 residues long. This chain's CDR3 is CASSKRAGGWGYTF. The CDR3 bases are TGTGCCAGCAGTAAACGTGCAGGGGGCTGGGGCTACACCTTC.

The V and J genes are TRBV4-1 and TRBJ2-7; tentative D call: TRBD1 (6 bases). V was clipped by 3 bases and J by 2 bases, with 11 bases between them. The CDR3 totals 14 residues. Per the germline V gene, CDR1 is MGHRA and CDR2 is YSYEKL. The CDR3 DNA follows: TGCGCCAGCAGCCACCGGGACATAGCCTACGAGCAGTACTTC. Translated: CASSHRDIAYEQYF.

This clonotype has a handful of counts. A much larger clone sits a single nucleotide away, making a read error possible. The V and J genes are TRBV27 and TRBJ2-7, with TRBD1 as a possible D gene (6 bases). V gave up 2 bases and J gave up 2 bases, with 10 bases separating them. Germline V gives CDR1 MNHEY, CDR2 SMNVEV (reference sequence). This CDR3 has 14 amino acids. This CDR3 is CASSLKGGTYEQYF. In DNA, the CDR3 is TGTGCCAGCAGTTTAAAAGGGGGAACCTACGAGCAGTACTTC.